This TCR beta chain was sequenced in a study of graft-versus-host responses after intestinal transplantation. Study findings and constraints: Recipient marrow held GvH clones, some first seen in ileum or blood.

Clones were sequenced by immunoSEQ multiplex PCR, and TCRdb holds only the in-frame ones, with some missing. The data show roughly 100,000 clones, over 85% seen once. This CDR3 spans 15 amino acids. Germline values: CDR1 SGHAT, CDR2 FQNNGV. The ends were cut back, 8 bases at V and 2 bases at J, with 16 bases in the middle. This clone has only one observation. Its matching antigen is unknown. The chain links TRBV11-2 to TRBJ1-5; D uncertain. This receptor was obtained from a human donor who received an intestinal transplant. The sequencing used unstimulated CD8+ T cells sorted from spleen or lymph node cells, collected before intestinal transplant. CDR3 coding DNA: TGTGCCAGCTTCATACAAGGGCCTGGCAATCAGCCCCAGCATTTT. This codes for CASFIQGPGNQPQHF.